Listed below are T cell receptor beta chains from one sample, sequenced in a study of response to subunit inactivated influenza vaccine. TCRdb fed the RT-PCR reads into MiXCR, producing one record per CDR3 protein. This table holds about half a million distinct CDR3 sequences, roughly 25% found once. The source material was CD4+ T cells sorted from PBMCs, sampled approximately 5 days after vaccination. These receptors were obtained from a man aged 50-60 years who received an inactivated influenza vaccine. The CDR3 runs from the conserved cysteine through the conserved F or W. D genes are given only for firm matches. The listing skips clone size in some rows; elsewhere it reads once, few, many or a size class.

J,size,D,V,CDR3,DNA
TRBJ1-2,.,TRBD1,TRBV5-1,CASSFTGQGAYGYTF,TGCGCCAGCAGCTTTACGGGACAGGGGGCTTATGGCTACACCTTC
TRBJ2-3,few,TRBD2,TRBV20-1,CSARAGLAGTRSPDTQYF,TGCAGTGCTAGAGCGGGACTAGCGGGAACAAGATCCCCAGATACGCAGTATTTT
TRBJ2-1,few,TRBD2,TRBV7-2,CASSNGGTSGGKKQFF,TGTGCCAGCAGCAACGGAGGGACTAGCGGGGGAAAGAAGCAGTTCTTC
TRBJ2-1,.,.,TRBV6-1,CASSLALLSYNEQFF,TGTGCCAGCAGCCTGGCTCTACTCTCCTACAATGAGCAGTTCTTC
TRBJ2-1,few,.,TRBV7-2,CASSLDQGLEQFF,TGTGCCAGCAGCTTAGACCAAGGGTTAGAGCAGTTCTTC
TRBJ2-3,many,TRBD1,TRBV5-6,CASSRPGGWKRDTQYF,TGTGCCAGCAGCCGGCCAGGGGGTTGGAAGCGAGATACGCAGTATTTT
TRBJ1-4,.,.,TRBV20-1,CSARDQGQGNEKLFF,TGCAGTGCTAGAGATCAAGGCCAGGGGAATGAAAAACTGTTTTTT
TRBJ2-7,many,TRBD2,TRBV7-2,CASSLEAGGVYEQYF,TGTGCCAGCAGCTTAGAGGCGGGGGGCGTCTACGAGCAGTACTTC
TRBJ2-7,.,TRBD2,TRBV20-1,CSPRTSGSYEQYF,TGCAGTCCTAGGACTAGCGGCTCCTACGAGCAGTACTTC
TRBJ2-1,.,TRBD2,TRBV28,CASSPGGAVSSYNEQFF,TGTGCCAGCAGTCCGGGAGGGGCGGTTAGCTCCTACAATGAGCAGTTCTTC